This T cell receptor beta chain was captured by sequencing in a study of CD8 T cells in Susac syndrome. The control participants were healthy donors, and these controls were matched with respect to both age and sex. A quantity of 0.5 to 1 ug RNA underwent reverse transcription using random hexamers. The immunoSEQ assay covered 54 Vbeta and 13 Jbeta segments for CDR3. Via MiXCR, TCRdb re-called the immunoSEQ multiplex PCR reads, giving one row per CDR3 protein. This table has fewer than 70,000 distinct CDR3 sequences, just under 95% appearing once. V gave up 4 bases and J gave up 8 bases; unmatched junction bases: 12. The CDR3 spans 15 residues. Germline lookup yields CDR1 DFQATT and CDR2 SNEGSKA (reference sequence).

The TCR comes from a human donor in good health. The material sequenced was CD8+ T cells from PBMCs. The rearrangement links TRBV20-1 to TRBJ2-3, with TRBD1 matching 10 bases. For the CDR3, the DNA is TGCAGTGCTATCGGGACAGGGGATGTTGAAGCTACGCAGTATTTT. Its protein product is CSAIGTGDVEATQYF.